Below are 12 T cell receptor beta chains sequenced from a single sample in a study of blood T cell repertoires in COVID-19. Clones were sequenced by immunoSEQ multiplex PCR, and TCRdb holds only the in-frame ones, with some missing. This sample has roughly 70,000 clones, with 85% to 90% found just once. The sequenced sample consisted of peripheral blood. These receptors all come from a woman older than 75 with active COVID-19.

This chain connects TRBV11-2 to TRBJ2-1, with 12 bases identical to TRBD2. CDR1 is SGHAT, CDR2 FQNNGV, per germline. V was pared by 3 bases and J by 6 bases, with 6 bases of the junction left unmatched. The CDR3 loop spans 16 amino acids. The CDR3 DNA reads TGTGCCAGCAGCTTGGTAGCTAGCGGGAGGGCCAATGAGCAGTTCTTC. Amino acid sequence: CASSLVASGRANEQFF.

This clone was seen only once. This chain uses TRBV28 with TRBJ2-1; 7 positions match TRBD2. Germline loops: CDR1 MDHEN, CDR2 SYDVKM. The junction had 5 bases not matched to a gene; V was cut back by 2 bases and J by 4 bases. The CDR3 covers 15 residues. Here the CDR3 reads CASSLMASGYNEQFF. The CDR3 bases are TGTGCCAGCAGTTTAATGGCTAGCGGATACAATGAGCAGTTCTTC.

This clone was found once. The chain combines TRBV5-8 with TRBJ2-1; the D gene is possibly TRBD2 (6 bases). CDR1 is SGHTS and CDR2 is YDEGEE in the germline V gene. This CDR3 is built from 14 residues. Trimming shortened V by 2 bases and J by 3 bases, and 9 bases separated the two germline ends. The CDR3 here is CASSFGAGYNEQFF. CDR3 coding DNA: TGTGCCAGCAGCTTCGGAGCGGGCTACAATGAGCAGTTCTTC.

The rearrangement links TRBV5-1 to TRBJ1-2, with 7 bases that match TRBD1. J lost 4 bases, V lost 4 bases, and 19 bases had no gene match. Germline loops: CDR1 SGHRS, CDR2 YFSETQ. The CDR3 contains 18 residues. The CDR3 nucleotides are TGCGCCAGCAGCCGCAAACGGACGGGGACAGAGGGGGGCTATGGCTACACCTTC. It encodes CASSRKRTGTEGGYGYTF.

The chain has TRBV5-1 and TRBJ2-5; TRBD1 matches 10 bases. In germline, CDR1 is SGHRS, CDR2 YFSETQ. V was clipped by 4 bases and J by 5 bases; unmatched bases: 8. The CDR3 runs to 15 residues. CDR3 coding DNA: TGCGCCAGCAGCGGGAGGACAGGGGGATTGGAGACCCAGTACTTC. Its protein is CASSGRTGGLETQYF.

CDR3 in DNA: TGCAGTGCTAGTCCTCCGGGGATTTACACTGAAGCTTTCTTT. Protein product: CSASPPGIYTEAFF. The V gene is TRBV20-1, the J gene TRBJ1-1; no clear D gene. Trimming stripped 3 bases from V and 3 bases from J, with 14 bases between. Germline V gene data show CDR1 as DFQATT and CDR2 as SNEGSKA (reference sequence). This CDR3 has 14 residues.

The rearrangement uses TRBV5-1 and TRBJ2-5; 9 bases match TRBD1. V gave up 4 bases and J gave up 4 bases; unmatched junction bases: 8. The germline gives CDR1 SGHRS, CDR2 YFSETQ. The CDR3 spans 15 residues. DNA for the CDR3: TGCGCCAGCAGCAGCCCCGGACAGGGGTCAGAGACCCAGTACTTC. Amino acid sequence: CASSSPGQGSETQYF.

This chain uses TRBV10-3 with TRBJ2-6; a weak D match, TRBD1 (6 bases). CDR3 size: 15 residues. V was clipped by 0 bases and J by 11 bases, with 14 bases between them. CDR1 ENHRY and CDR2 SYGVKD come from the germline V gene. CDR3 loop: CAISESGQGLDVLTF. For the CDR3, the DNA is TGTGCCATCAGTGAGTCGGGGCAGGGGTTGGACGTCCTGACTTTC.

This clone occurred once. This chain links TRBV19 with TRBJ2-1; 9 bases align to TRBD1. The junction had 10 bases not matched to a gene; V was cut back by 6 bases and J by 4 bases. This CDR3 has 16 residues. Germline CDR1 is LNHDA and CDR2 is SQIVND (reference sequence). CDR3 in amino acids: CASSPVGQGRYNEQFF. The CDR3 coding sequence is TGTGCCAGTAGCCCTGTGGGACAGGGCAGATACAATGAGCAGTTCTTC.

This chain uses TRBV11-1 with TRBJ2-3, with TRBD2 as a possible D gene (6 bases). The germline V and J ends were trimmed by 4 bases and 5 bases, with 16 bases remaining between them. Germline V lookup: CDR1 SGHAT, CDR2 FQDESV (reference sequence). The CDR3 consists of 15 residues. The CDR3 DNA follows: TGTGCCAGCAGCTCACGACTAGGTTTTAGAGATACGCAGTATTTT. Translating it yields CASSSRLGFRDTQYF.

V and J are TRBV27 and TRBJ2-1, with D perhaps matching TRBD1 (5 bases). Trimming shortened V by 6 bases and J by 3 bases, and 9 bases separated the two germline ends. The CDR3 length is 13 residues. Germline V gene lookup returns CDR1 MNHEY and CDR2 SMNVEV (reference sequence). CDR3 residues: CASRPQGYNEQFF. In DNA form, the CDR3 reads TGTGCCAGCAGGCCCCAGGGCTACAATGAGCAGTTCTTC.

The CDR3 bases are TGTGCCAGTAGTCGGCCAAACAGGGATACGCAGTATTTT. Its protein is CASSRPNRDTQYF. The chain combines TRBV19 with TRBJ2-3, with a weak D call TRBD1 (5 bases). V was pared by 5 bases and J by 6 bases, with 12 bases between. Looked up from germline, CDR1 is LNHDA and CDR2 is SQIVND (reference sequence). The CDR3 length is 13 residues.